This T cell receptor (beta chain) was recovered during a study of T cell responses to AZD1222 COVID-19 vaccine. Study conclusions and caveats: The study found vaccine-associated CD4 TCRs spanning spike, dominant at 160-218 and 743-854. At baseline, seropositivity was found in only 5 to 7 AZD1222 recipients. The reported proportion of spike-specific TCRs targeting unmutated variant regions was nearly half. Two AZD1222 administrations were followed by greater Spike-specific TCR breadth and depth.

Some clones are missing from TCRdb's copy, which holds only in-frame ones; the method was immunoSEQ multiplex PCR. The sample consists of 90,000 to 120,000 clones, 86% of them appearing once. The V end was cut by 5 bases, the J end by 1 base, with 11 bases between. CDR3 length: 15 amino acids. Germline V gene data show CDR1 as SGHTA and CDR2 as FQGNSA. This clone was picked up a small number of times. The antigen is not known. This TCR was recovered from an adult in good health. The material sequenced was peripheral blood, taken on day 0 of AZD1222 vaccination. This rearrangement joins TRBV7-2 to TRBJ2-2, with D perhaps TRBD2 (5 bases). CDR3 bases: TGTGCCAGCAGCCCTAGAGGACTGAACACCGGGGAGCTGTTTTTT. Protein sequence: CASSPRGLNTGELFF.